Described below is a single TCR beta chain sequence and its context. The antigen is not known. The sample belongs to a study of identical twins. Germline V gene sequence: CDR1 DFQATT, CDR2 SNEGSKA (reference sequence). Trimming cost V 3 bases and J 1 base; bases outside gene matches: 7. This CDR3 is built from 16 residues. Study conclusions and caveats: Out-of-frame beta sequences exhibited a weaker degree of excess twin sharing. With monozygotic twins, out-of-frame TCR alpha sharing exceeded what models estimated.

Each CDR3 protein is one row after TCRdb ran MiXCR on the 5' RACE reads. The table includes about 190,000 distinct CDR3 sequences, around 15% detected once. This same sample was also taken into another study, of T cells expressing NK-cell markers. In that study: There were seven HCMV-seropositive donors and one seronegative donor among the eight sequenced. Whether the expanded NKG2C+ T cell clones recognized HCMV remained unclear.

Sequences were obtained from CD8+ T cells sorted from blood. This clonotype was sampled from a woman aged 18-29 years in good health. The chain links TRBV20-1 to TRBJ2-7, with 12 bases identical to TRBD2. The CDR3, as DNA: TGCAGTGCTAGGACCGGACTAGCGGGATCTTCCTACGAGCAGTACTTC. Amino acids: CSARTGLAGSSYEQYF.